There are a few counts of the clone carrying this T cell receptor beta chain. Its antigen is as yet unknown. This sample is drawn from a study of memory CD4+ T cells and cytomegalovirus serostatus. The sort gate was single viable CD3+CD4+CD8-CD45RO+ cells for memory CD4+ T cells. Donors' CMV status reflects serum IgG against pp150, pp28, p38, p52. Positive selection with CD4 microbeads enriched total CD4+ T cells. The CDR3 spans 15 residues. Germline lookup yields CDR1 SGHNT and CDR2 YYREEE (reference sequence). Trimming cost V 1 base and J 1 base; bases outside gene matches: 3. Libraries were prepared by immunoSEQ multiplex PCR; TCRdb keeps only in-frame clonotypes and omits some of them. The data hold 30,000 to 50,000 clones, with 60% to 85% observed a single time. General observations from the study: Median bootstrapped AUC for CMV status was approximately 0.96 originally, approximately 0.91 US-trained.

This TCR came from an adult in good health and CMV-seronegative. The sequenced material came from memory CD4+ T cells from blood. This chain joins TRBV5-4 and TRBJ1-1; 8 positions match TRBD1. CDR3 bases: TGTGCCAGCAGCTTGAGAGGGACAGGGAACACTGAAGCTTTCTTT. Encoded protein: CASSLRGTGNTEAFF. Supplemented by reference TRBV5-4 and TRBJ1-1, the full variable domain reads ETGVTQSPTHLIKTRGQQVTLRCSSQSGHNTVSWYQQALGQGPQFIFQYYREEENGRGNFPPRFSGLQFPNYSSELNVNALELDDSALYLCASSLRGTGNTEAFFGQGTRLTVV.